This T cell receptor (beta chain) is from a study of PD-1 blockade in classical Hodgkin lymphoma. Here immunoSEQ multiplex PCR was the method, and the copy in TCRdb shows in-frame clones only, minus some. The data contain roughly 70,000 clones, about two thirds of them singletons. Every patient experienced relapse after autologous stem cell transplantation, and brentuximab vedotin exposure varied. The sample here was peripheral blood mononuclear cells (PBMCs), taken before the second cycle of nivolumab. The TCR comes from a human donor with classical Hodgkin lymphoma.

The CDR3 loop is CASSFQGQPRSEKLFF. CDR3 sequence (DNA): TGTGCCAGCAGTTTCCAAGGACAGCCACGGAGTGAAAAACTGTTTTTT. The chain recombines TRBV27 with TRBJ1-4, with D possibly TRBD1 on 6 matching bases. V was shortened by 3 bases and J by 7 bases, with 18 bases between the two germline ends. Germline values: CDR1 MNHEY, CDR2 SMNVEV (reference sequence). The CDR3 spans 16 residues.